These 10 T cell receptor beta chains originate from one sample sequenced in a study of T cell changes during pregnancy in multiple sclerosis. Using immunoSEQ multiplex PCR, the repertoire was profiled, and TCRdb retains in-frame clones only, with some absent. The table lists around 44,000 clones, 80% to 95% of them singletons. Sample: peripheral blood. These TCRs come from a female donor with multiple sclerosis, enrolled in a pregnancy study.

The chain joins TRBV7-9 to TRBJ2-2; D may match TRBD1 or TRBD2 (6 bases each). The V gene's germline CDR1 is SEHNR and CDR2 FQNEAQ (reference sequence). The CDR3 spans 14 residues. V dropped 10 bases and J dropped 1 base, with 13 bases sitting between them. This CDR3 is CATEGGRNTGELFF. CDR3 nucleotides: TGTGCCACCGAGGGGGGCCGGAACACCGGGGAGCTGTTTTTT. Combining the CDR3 with reference TRBV7-9 and TRBJ2-2 gives the whole variable domain DTGVSQNPRHKITKRGQNVTFRCDPISEHNRLYWYRQTLGQGPEFLTYFQNEAQLEKSRLLSDRFSAERPKGSFSTLEIQRTEQGDSAMYLCATEGGRNTGELFFGEGSRLTVL.

This chain uses TRBV10-3 with TRBJ1-2; D may be TRBD1 (6 bases). The V gene's germline CDR1 is ENHRY and CDR2 SYGVKD. The CDR3 totals 16 residues. The ends were cut back, 4 bases at V and 2 bases at J, with 17 bases in the middle. The CDR3 DNA follows: TGTGCCATCAGTGCCGAAGGGGGTATCACCAACTATGGCTACACCTTC. Protein sequence: CAISAEGGITNYGYTF.

A note on this clone: The sample holds other DNA sequences that translate to the same CDR3. The V call is TRBV19, the J call TRBJ1-5, with 8 bases fitting TRBD1. J was trimmed by 0 bases and V by 4 bases; bases with no gene match: 2. Germline CDR1 reads LNHDA; CDR2 reads SQIVND (reference sequence). This CDR3 has 15 amino acids. CDR3 in DNA: TGTGCCAGTAGTAGGACAGGGTATAGCAATCAGCCCCAGCATTTT. It specifies CASSRTGYSNQPQHF.

CDR3 in DNA: TGTGCCAGCTCACCGGCGGGGGCCACAGATACGCAGTATTTT. This gives the protein CASSPAGATDTQYF. The chain combines TRBV18 with TRBJ2-3; D may be TRBD2 (7 bases). There are 14 residues in the CDR3. Trimming removed 3 bases at V and 2 bases at J, with 9 bases between. Germline CDR1 and CDR2: KGHSH and LQKENI. The whole variable domain, filled in from reference TRBV18 and TRBJ2-3, reads NAGVMQNPRHLVRRRGQEARLRCSPMKGHSHVYWYRQLPEEGLKFMVYLQKENIIDESGMPKERFSAEFPKEGPSILRIQQVVRGDSAAYFCASSPAGATDTQYFGPGTRLTVL.

J is TRBJ1-2 and V is TRBV27; possibly TRBD1 for D (6 bases). There are 18 residues in the CDR3. From germline, CDR1 is MNHEY and CDR2 SMNVEV (reference sequence). Trimming removed 2 bases at V and 0 bases at J, with 19 bases between. Here the CDR3 reads CASSLLGDNYQANYGYTF. The DNA of the CDR3 is TGTGCCAGCAGTTTACTCGGGGACAATTACCAAGCTAACTATGGCTACACCTTC.

The rearrangement links TRBV5-1 to TRBJ2-3, with D unclear. The CDR3 is 15 amino acids. V was trimmed by 0 bases and J by 2 bases, leaving 10 bases between them. Germline lookup yields CDR1 SGHRS and CDR2 YFSETQ. CDR3: CASSLGQVDTDTQYF. CDR3 DNA: TGCGCCAGCAGCTTGGGTCAGGTAGACACAGATACGCAGTATTTT.

Remarks on this clone: The junction and the germline gene differ at one end; a read error may be behind it. The chain is built from TRBV7-7 and TRBJ2-1, with 10 bases lining up with TRBD2. Germline CDR1 and CDR2: SSHAT and FNYEAQ (reference sequence). The CDR3 spans 15 residues. As DNA, the CDR3 is TGTGCTAGCAGCGCCACTAGCGGGAAGGGAAATGAGCAGTTCTTC. It translates to CASSATSGKGNEQFF. The whole variable domain, filled in from reference TRBV7-7 and TRBJ2-1, reads GAGVSQSPRYKVTKRGQDVTLRCDPISSHATLYWYQQALGQGPEFLTYFNYEAQPDKSGLPSDRFSAERPEGSISTLTIQRTEQRDSAMYRCASSATSGKGNEQFFGPGTRLTVL.

The V and J genes are TRBV11-3 and TRBJ2-3; D ambiguous. Trimming removed 5 bases from V and 3 bases from J, with 18 bases in between. Germline-derived CDR1 and CDR2 are SGHNT and YENEEA. The CDR3 has 16 residues. In nucleotides, the CDR3 is TGTGCCAGCAGCCCCGGTGTGTCTCTCTCGACAGATACGCAGTATTTT. Translating it yields CASSPGVSLSTDTQYF.

The chain links TRBV18 to TRBJ2-1; a weak D match, TRBD1 (6 bases). Between the trimmed V and J ends, which lost 5 bases and 4 bases, there was a span of 9 bases. The V gene's germline CDR1 is KGHSH and CDR2 LQKENI. The CDR3 is 13 amino acids. The CDR3 region is CASSSDRYNEQFF. The CDR3, as DNA: TGTGCCAGCTCATCTGACAGGTACAATGAGCAGTTCTTC.

This clone was counted between two and nine times. V is TRBV6-6 and J is TRBJ1-1, with 7 bases lining up with TRBD1. Unmatched junction bases numbered 7, after V lost 3 bases and J lost 9 bases. CDR1 and CDR2 from the germline V gene are MNHNY and SVGAGI (reference sequence). CDR3 length: 13 amino acids. Here the CDR3 reads CASSYQGGEQAFF. CDR3 nucleotides: TGTGCCAGCAGTTATCAGGGGGGCGAACAAGCTTTCTTT.